This T cell receptor beta chain originates from a study of T cells after yellow fever vaccination. This clonotype was recorded a few times. The antigen remains unidentified. Template-switching 5'RACE yielded the TCR cDNA; a universal primer site and UMIs were added in the process. MiXCR, run by TCRdb on the 5' RACE reads, gives a single entry per CDR3 protein. This repertoire shows under 550,000 distinct CDR3 sequences, around a fifth found once; its top ten account for less than 20%. Per the germline V gene, CDR1 is SGHTA and CDR2 is FQGNSA. V was pared by 8 bases and J by 1 base, with 11 bases between. The CDR3 has 13 amino acids. Study-wide points: Subsequent booster samples again held most clones from primary vaccination (under 98% CD4, 88% CD8). FACS-sorted repertoires could contain abundant clonotypes contaminating from the bulk population.

The sequencing used PBMCs, collected roughly 20 days after the first yellow fever vaccination. This sequence joins TRBV7-2 and TRBJ1-1; D is possibly TRBD1 (5 bases). The clonotype originates from a man aged 18 to 35 who received the YFV17D yellow fever vaccine. CDR3 DNA: TGTGCCAGCCGACAGACCCCGAACACTGAAGCTTTCTTT. It yields the protein CASRQTPNTEAFF.